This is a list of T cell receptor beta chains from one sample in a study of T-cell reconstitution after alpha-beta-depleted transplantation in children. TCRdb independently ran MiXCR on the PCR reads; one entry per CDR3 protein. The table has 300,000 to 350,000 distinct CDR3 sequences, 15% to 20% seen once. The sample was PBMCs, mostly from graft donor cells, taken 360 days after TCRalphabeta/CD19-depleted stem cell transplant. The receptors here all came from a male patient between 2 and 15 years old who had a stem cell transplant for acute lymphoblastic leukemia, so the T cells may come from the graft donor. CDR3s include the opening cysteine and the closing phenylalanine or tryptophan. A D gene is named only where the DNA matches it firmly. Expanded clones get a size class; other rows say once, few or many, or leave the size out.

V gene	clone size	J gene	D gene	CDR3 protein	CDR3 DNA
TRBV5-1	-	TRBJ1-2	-	CASSPLVLGFRLFGYTF	TGCGCCAGCAGCCCCCTGGTCTTGGGGTTCCGGCTATTCGGCTACACCTTC
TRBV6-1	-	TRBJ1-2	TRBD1	CASDRGRKNYGYTF	TGTGCCAGCGACAGGGGAAGGAAAAACTATGGCTACACCTTC
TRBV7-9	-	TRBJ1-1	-	CASSAFEGSGGAFF	TGTGCCAGCAGCGCTTTTGAAGGATCGGGTGGAGCTTTCTTT
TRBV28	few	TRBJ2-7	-	CASSAPPQGHEQYF	TGTGCCAGCAGTGCGCCCCCACAGGGTCACGAGCAGTACTTC
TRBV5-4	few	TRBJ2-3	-	CASFHIDTQYF	TGTGCCAGCTTCCATATAGATACGCAGTATTTT
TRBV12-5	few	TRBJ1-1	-	CASGLPPRGPNTEAFF	TGTGCTAGTGGTTTGCCCCCAAGGGGACCAAACACTGAAGCTTTCTTT
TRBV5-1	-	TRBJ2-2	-	CASSTGQNTGELFF	TGCGCCAGCAGCACTGGACAGAATACCGGGGAGCTGTTTTTT
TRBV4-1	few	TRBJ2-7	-	CASSPSGLSYEQYF	TGCGCCAGCAGCCCAAGCGGACTCTCCTACGAGCAGTACTTC
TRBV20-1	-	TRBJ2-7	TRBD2	CSARDPWTSGMHEQYF	TGCAGTGCTAGAGATCCCTGGACTAGCGGGATGCACGAGCAGTACTTC
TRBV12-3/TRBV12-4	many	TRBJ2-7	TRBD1	CASPIPPGQGAYEQYF	TGTGCCAGCCCAATCCCACCGGGACAGGGGGCCTATGAGCAGTACTTC
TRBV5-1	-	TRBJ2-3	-	CASSAGPWSDTQYF	TGCGCCAGCTCGGCAGGACCGTGGTCAGATACGCAGTATTTT
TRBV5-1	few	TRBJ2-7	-	CASSLGSFGGRDYEQYF	TGCGCCAGCAGCTTGGGGTCGTTTGGTGGCAGGGATTACGAGCAGTACTTC
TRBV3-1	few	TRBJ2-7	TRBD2	CASSRAHPGLAENYEQYF	TGTGCCAGCAGCCGAGCTCACCCGGGACTAGCGGAAAACTACGAGCAGTACTTC
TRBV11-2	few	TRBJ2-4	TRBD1	CASSHSWTGGRVAKNIQYF	TGTGCCAGCAGCCACTCATGGACAGGGGGCCGGGTAGCCAAAAACATTCAGTACTTC
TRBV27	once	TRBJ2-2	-	CASSLEGRRGTGELFF	TGTGCCAGCAGTTTAGAGGGCAGGCGGGGTACCGGGGAGCTGTTTTTT
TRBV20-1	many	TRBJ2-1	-	CSARVPAGSYNEQFF	TGCAGTGCTAGAGTCCCGGCGGGCTCCTACAATGAGCAGTTCTTC
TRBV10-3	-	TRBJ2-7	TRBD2	CAIWSGSYEQYF	TGTGCCATATGGAGCGGGAGCTACGAGCAGTACTTC
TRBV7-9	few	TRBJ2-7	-	CASSSRGPDLRAF	TGTGCCAGCAGCTCTAGGGGACCGGATCTTAGGGCCTTC
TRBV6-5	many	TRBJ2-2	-	CASSWLTGELFF	TGTGCCAGCAGTTGGCTAACCGGGGAGCTGTTTTTT
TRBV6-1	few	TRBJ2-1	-	CASSEVLNEQFF	TGTGCCAGCAGTGAAGTATTGAATGAGCAGTTCTTC
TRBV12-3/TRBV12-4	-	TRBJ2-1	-	CASSLAGVPEQFF	TGTGCCAGCAGTTTAGCAGGGGTTCCGGAGCAGTTCTTC
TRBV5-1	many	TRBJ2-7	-	CASSLHGYEQYF	TGCGCCAGCAGCTTGCACGGCTACGAGCAGTACTTC
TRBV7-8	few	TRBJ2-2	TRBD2	CASRLAGRSGELFF	TGTGCCAGCAGATTAGCGGGAAGGTCCGGGGAGCTGTTTTTT
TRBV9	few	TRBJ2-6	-	CASSAQTGSPSGANVLTF	TGTGCCAGCAGCGCCCAGACAGGCAGCCCTTCTGGGGCCAACGTCCTGACTTTC
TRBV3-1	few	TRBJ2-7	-	CASSPQGWGIYEQYF	TGTGCCAGCAGCCCCCAGGGATGGGGAATCTACGAGCAGTACTTC
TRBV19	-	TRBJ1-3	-	CASHRWSGRSGNTIYF	TGTGCCAGTCATAGATGGAGCGGCAGATCTGGAAACACCATATATTTT
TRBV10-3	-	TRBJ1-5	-	CAISDAGKPNQPQHF	TGTGCCATCAGTGATGCAGGGAAGCCCAATCAGCCCCAGCATTTT
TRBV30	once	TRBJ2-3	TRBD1	CAWRTGTGTDTQYF	TGTGCCTGGAGGACAGGGACGGGCACAGATACGCAGTATTTT
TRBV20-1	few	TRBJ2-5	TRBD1	CSARLTGTETQYF	TGCAGTGCTAGGCTGACAGGGACGGAGACCCAGTACTTC
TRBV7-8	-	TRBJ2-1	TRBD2	CASGSGDERYNEQFF	TGTGCCAGCGGCAGCGGGGATGAACGATACAATGAGCAGTTCTTC
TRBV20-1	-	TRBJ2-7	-	CSARSPGVYEQYF	TGCAGTGCTAGGAGCCCGGGAGTCTACGAGCAGTACTTC
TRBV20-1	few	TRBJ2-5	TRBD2	CSALRDAGVRETQYF	TGCAGTGCCCTCCGGGACGCGGGAGTTCGGGAGACCCAGTACTTC
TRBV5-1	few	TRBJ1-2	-	CASSSPTDFNYGYTF	TGCGCCAGCAGCTCACCGACAGACTTTAACTATGGCTACACCTTC
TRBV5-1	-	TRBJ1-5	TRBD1	CASSLDRGTNQPQHF	TGCGCCAGCAGCTTGGACAGGGGCACCAATCAGCCCCAGCATTTT
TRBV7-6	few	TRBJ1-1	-	CASSLDLTPRGGNTEAFF	TGTGCCAGCAGCTTAGATTTAACCCCCCGCGGCGGGAACACTGAAGCTTTCTTT
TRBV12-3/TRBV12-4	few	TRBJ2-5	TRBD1	CASSSRDRYQETQYF	TGTGCCAGCAGTTCCCGGGACAGGTACCAAGAGACCCAGTACTTC
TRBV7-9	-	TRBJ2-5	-	CASSPAWLSAETQYF	TGTGCCAGCAGCCCTGCGTGGCTGTCGGCAGAGACCCAGTACTTC
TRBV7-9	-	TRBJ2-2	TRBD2	CASSSFLRGRYTGELFF	TGTGCCAGCAGCTCCTTTCTCCGCGGGAGGTACACCGGGGAGCTGTTTTTT
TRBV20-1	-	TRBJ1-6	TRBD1	CSALTGQYNSPLHF	TGCAGTGCCCTAACGGGACAGTATAATTCACCCCTCCACTTT
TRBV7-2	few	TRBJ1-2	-	CASTAGESGFYGYTF	TGTGCCAGCACCGCTGGGGAATCCGGCTTCTATGGCTACACCTTC
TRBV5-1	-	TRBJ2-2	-	CASSLGQSGELFF	TGCGCCAGCAGCTTGGGGCAGTCCGGGGAGCTGTTTTTT